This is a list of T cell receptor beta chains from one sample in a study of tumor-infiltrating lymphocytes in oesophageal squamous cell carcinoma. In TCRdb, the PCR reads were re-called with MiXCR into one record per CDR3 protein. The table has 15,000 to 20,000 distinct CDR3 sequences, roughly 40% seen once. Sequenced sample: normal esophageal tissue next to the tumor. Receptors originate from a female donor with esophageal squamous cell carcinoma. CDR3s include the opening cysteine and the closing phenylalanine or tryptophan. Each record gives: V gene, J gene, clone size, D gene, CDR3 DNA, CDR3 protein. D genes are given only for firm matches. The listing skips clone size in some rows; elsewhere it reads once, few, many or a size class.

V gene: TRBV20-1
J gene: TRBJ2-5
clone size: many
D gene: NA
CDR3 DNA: TGCAGTGCTAGAGGCCCCTTTCAAGAGACCCAGTACTTC
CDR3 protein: CSARGPFQETQYF

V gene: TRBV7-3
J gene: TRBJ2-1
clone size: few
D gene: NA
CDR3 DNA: TGTGCCAGCAGTCTAGGATCCAGCTCCTACAATGAGCAGTTCTTC
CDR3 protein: CASSLGSSSYNEQFF

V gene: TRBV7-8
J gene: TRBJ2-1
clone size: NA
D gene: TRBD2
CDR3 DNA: TGTGCCAGCAGCTTAGGCCGGGCGGGACTAGCGGGATCCAATGAGCAGTTCTTC
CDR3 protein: CASSLGRAGLAGSNEQFF

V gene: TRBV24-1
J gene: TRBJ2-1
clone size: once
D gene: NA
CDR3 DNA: TGTGCCACCAGTGATTCTCAGTTTAATGAGCAGTTCTTC
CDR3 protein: CATSDSQFNEQFF

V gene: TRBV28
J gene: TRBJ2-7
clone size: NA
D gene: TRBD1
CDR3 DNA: TGTGCCAGCAGACAGGGGACGAGGAACGAGCAGTACTTC
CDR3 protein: CASRQGTRNEQYF

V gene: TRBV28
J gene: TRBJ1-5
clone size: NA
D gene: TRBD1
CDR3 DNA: TGTGCCAGCAGTTCGACAGGGGGGGCTTGGAAGCCCCAGCATTTT
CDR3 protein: CASSSTGGAWKPQHF

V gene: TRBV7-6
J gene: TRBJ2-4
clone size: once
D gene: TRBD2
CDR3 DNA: TGTGCCAGCAGCTTATCTAGCGGGGGCCTGGGCATTCAGTACTTC
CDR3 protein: CASSLSSGGLGIQYF

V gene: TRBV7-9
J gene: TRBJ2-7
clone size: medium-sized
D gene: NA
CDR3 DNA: TGTGCCAGCAGCTTAGCGCCCTACGAGCAGTACTTC
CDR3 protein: CASSLAPYEQYF

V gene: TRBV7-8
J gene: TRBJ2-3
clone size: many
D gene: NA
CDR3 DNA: TGTGCCAGCAGCCGGACAGTCTTGAGCACAGATACGCAGTATTTT
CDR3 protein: CASSRTVLSTDTQYF

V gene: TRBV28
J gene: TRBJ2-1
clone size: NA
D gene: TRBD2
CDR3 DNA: TGTGCCAGCAGCAAACCCGGGACTAGATGGAATGAGCAGTTCTTC
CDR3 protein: CASSKPGTRWNEQFF

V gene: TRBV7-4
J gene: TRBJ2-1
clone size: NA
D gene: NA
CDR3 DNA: TGTGCCAGCAGCTTACCGGGACACCTAACCTACGAGCAGTTCTTC
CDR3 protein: CASSLPGHLTYEQFF

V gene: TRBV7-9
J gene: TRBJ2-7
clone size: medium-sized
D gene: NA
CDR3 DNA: TGTGCCAGCAGCTTAATCGGGGTGAGCTCCTACAATGAGCAGTACTTC
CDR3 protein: CASSLIGVSSYNEQYF

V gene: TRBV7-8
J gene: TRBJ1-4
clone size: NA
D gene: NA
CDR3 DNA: TGTGCCAGCAGCTTATTCGACAGGAGTAATGAAAAACTGTTTTTT
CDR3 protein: CASSLFDRSNEKLFF

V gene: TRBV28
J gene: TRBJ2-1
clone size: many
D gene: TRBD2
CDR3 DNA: TGTGCCAGCAGTTTAGGTGGGGGGGGCTCCTACAATGAGCAGTTCTTC
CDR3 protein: CASSLGGGGSYNEQFF

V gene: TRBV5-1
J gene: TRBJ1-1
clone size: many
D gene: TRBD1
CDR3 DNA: TGCGCCAGCCGGGGACAGCGATCGAACACTGAAGCTTTCTTT
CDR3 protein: CASRGQRSNTEAFF